The source of this TCR beta chain is a study of OX40 agonist ivuxolimab in advanced cancers. Study at large: All patients had ivuxolimab intravenously every 2 weeks at 0.01 to 10 mg/kg. Study-wide findings and caveats: CD8+ T cells averaged more expanded clones than CD4+. Several nonresponders also turned out to have low normalized T-cell clonal expansion.

Trimming cost V 6 bases and J 6 bases; bases outside gene matches: 10. Germline V gene sequence: CDR1 SGHAT, CDR2 FQNNGV. The CDR3 loop spans 16 amino acids. TCRdb keeps only in-frame clones here, not all; method: immunoSEQ multiplex PCR. The data show around 63,000 clones, with 79% seen just once and approximately 10% held by the top ten. Researchers took blood at baseline, on cycle 4 day 1, and on cycle 7 day 1. For this clone: The antigen is unknown.

This TCR was sampled from an adult with an advanced solid tumor such as melanoma, head and neck, liver or kidney cancer. The specimen was CD4+ or CD8+ T cells sorted from blood, collected in a trial of the OX40 agonist ivuxolimab. The chain links TRBV11-2 to TRBJ1-4, with 10 bases fitting TRBD1. DNA for the CDR3: TGTGCCAGCAGGCCAAGGACAGGGGGTGGCTATGAAAAACTGTTTTTT. It is translated as CASRPRTGGGYEKLFF.